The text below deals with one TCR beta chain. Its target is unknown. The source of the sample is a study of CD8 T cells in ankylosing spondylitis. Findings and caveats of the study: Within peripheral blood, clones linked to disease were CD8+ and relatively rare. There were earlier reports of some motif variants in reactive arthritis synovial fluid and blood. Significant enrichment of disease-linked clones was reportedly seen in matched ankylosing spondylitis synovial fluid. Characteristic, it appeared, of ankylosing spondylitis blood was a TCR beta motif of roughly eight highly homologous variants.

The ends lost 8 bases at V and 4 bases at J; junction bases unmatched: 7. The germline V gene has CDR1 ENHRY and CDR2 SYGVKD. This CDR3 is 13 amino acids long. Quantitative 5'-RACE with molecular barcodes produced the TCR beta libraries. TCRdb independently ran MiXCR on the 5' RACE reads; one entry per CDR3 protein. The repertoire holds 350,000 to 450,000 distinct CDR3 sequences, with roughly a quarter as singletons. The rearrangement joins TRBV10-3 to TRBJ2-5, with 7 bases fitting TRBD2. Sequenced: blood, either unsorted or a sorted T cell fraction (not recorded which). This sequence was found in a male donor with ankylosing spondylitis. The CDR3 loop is CAIGGSDGETQYF. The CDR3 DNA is TGTGCCATCGGCGGGAGTGATGGAGAGACCCAGTACTTC.